The clone carrying this T cell receptor (beta chain) was counted between two and nine times. Its target is unknown. For TCRbeta, the library was prepared with unique molecular identifiers. From the PCR reads, TCRdb called clonotypes with MiXCR, one entry per CDR3 protein. The repertoire holds 500,000 to 650,000 distinct CDR3 sequences, about an eighth seen once, with roughly 15% in the top ten. The sample is drawn from a study of T-cell reconstitution after alpha-beta-depleted transplantation in children. The CDR3 spans 14 residues. CDR1 is MDHEN and CDR2 is SYDVKM in the germline V gene. V gave up 7 bases and J gave up 0 bases, with 10 bases separating them. Broader study findings: T-cell counts and diversity at one year post-transplant came mainly from newly produced T cells. The study reportedly traced alpha-beta T cells about two months after transplant to several hundred expanded graft clones.

The receptor's source is a female patient between 2 and 15 years old who had a stem cell transplant for aplastic anemia, so the T cells may come from the graft donor. Sequences were derived from PBMCs, mostly from graft donor cells, sampled 180 days after TCRalphabeta/CD19-depleted stem cell transplant. The J gene is TRBJ1-5, the V gene TRBV28, with a weak D call TRBD1 (5 bases). CDR3 amino acids: CASTEGNSNQPQHF. The CDR3 region has the DNA TGTGCCAGCACCGAGGGGAATAGCAATCAGCCCCAGCATTTT. The variable domain in full, completed from reference TRBV28 and TRBJ1-5, reads DVKVTQSSRYLVKRTGEKVFLECVQDMDHENMFWYRQDPGLGLRLIYFSYDVKMKEKGDIPEGYSVSREKKERFSLILESASTNQTSMYLCASTEGNSNQPQHFGDGTRLSIL.